Sequencing of this T cell receptor (beta chain) was carried out in a study of CD8 T cells in ankylosing spondylitis. General study findings and limits: Past research had described some motif variants in reactive arthritis synovial fluid and blood. Eight highly homologous variants made up a TCR beta motif, and this motif appeared characteristic of ankylosing spondylitis blood. Clones tied to disease were said to be significantly enriched in matched ankylosing spondylitis synovial fluid.

This clonotype was recorded at least ten times. Antigen specificity is unknown. TCRdb ran MiXCR on the 5' RACE reads and lists one entry per CDR3 protein. This sample has roughly 200,000 distinct CDR3 sequences, with 20% to 30% found just once. CDR1 is SGHTA, CDR2 FQGNSA, per germline. This CDR3 has 15 amino acids. Trimming removed 5 bases at V and 2 bases at J, with 13 bases between. The clonotype originates from a male donor with ankylosing spondylitis or in good health (not recorded which). This sequence joins TRBV7-2 and TRBJ2-4; D is ambiguous. The sequenced sample consisted of blood, either unsorted or a sorted T cell fraction (not recorded which). The CDR3 nucleotides read TGTGCCAGCAGCCCTCTCCTAGGTTCCAAAAACATTCAGTACTTC. It translates to CASSPLLGSKNIQYF.